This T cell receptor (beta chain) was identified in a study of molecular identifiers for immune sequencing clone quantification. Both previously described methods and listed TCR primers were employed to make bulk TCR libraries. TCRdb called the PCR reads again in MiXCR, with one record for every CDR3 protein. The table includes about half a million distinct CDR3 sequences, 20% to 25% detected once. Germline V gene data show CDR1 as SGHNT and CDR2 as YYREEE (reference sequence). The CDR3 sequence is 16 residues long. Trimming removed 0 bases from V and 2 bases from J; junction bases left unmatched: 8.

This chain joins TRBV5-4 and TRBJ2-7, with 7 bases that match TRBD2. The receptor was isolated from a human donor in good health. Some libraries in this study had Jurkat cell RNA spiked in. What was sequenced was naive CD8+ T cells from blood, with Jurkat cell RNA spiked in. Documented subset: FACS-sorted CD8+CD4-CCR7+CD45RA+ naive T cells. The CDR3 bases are TGTGCCAGCAGCTTGGCCCCAGGACTAGGGCCCTACGAGCAGTACTTC. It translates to CASSLAPGLGPYEQYF.